The rows below give T cell receptor beta chains drawn from one sample of a study of blood T cell repertoires in COVID-19. Only in-frame clones appear in the TCRdb table, and some are missing; sequencing was by immunoSEQ multiplex PCR. The sample shows roughly 250,000 clones, about 88% of them seen only once. The material sequenced was peripheral blood. These receptor sequences come from a middle-aged woman who had recovered from COVID-19. The CDR3 runs from the conserved cysteine through the conserved F or W. The D gene is left open where the match is weak. Clone size appears in some rows only: once, few, many, or a class for an expanded clone.

D: TRBD2
V: TRBV5-1
J: TRBJ2-3
size: -
DNA: TGCGCCAGCAGCTTGAGGAGCGGGGGCAGCACAGATACGCAGTATTTT
CDR3: CASSLRSGGSTDTQYF

D: -
V: TRBV19
J: TRBJ2-3
size: -
DNA: TGTGCCTGCGGGGGCGGGGAGACCACAGATACGCAGTATTTT
CDR3: CACGGGETTDTQYF

D: -
V: TRBV2
J: TRBJ1-2
size: -
DNA: TGTGCCAGCAGTCTCGGACTTACCTATGGCTACACCTTC
CDR3: CASSLGLTYGYTF

D: -
V: TRBV7-2
J: TRBJ2-7
size: -
DNA: TGTGCCAGCAGCCACCATGGACAGACCTACGAGCAGTACTTC
CDR3: CASSHHGQTYEQYF

D: TRBD1
V: TRBV14
J: TRBJ2-7
size: -
DNA: TGTGCCAGCAGCCTTCGACAGGGCTACGAGCAGTACTTC
CDR3: CASSLRQGYEQYF

D: -
V: TRBV30
J: TRBJ2-1
size: -
DNA: TGTGCCTGGGGGGCCCTCGCATCCTACAATGAGCAGTTCTTC
CDR3: CAWGALASYNEQFF

D: TRBD1
V: TRBV11-2
J: TRBJ2-5
size: -
DNA: TGTGCCAGCAGCTTCTTTGTACAGGGGGCTGTTCAAGAGACCCAGTACTTC
CDR3: CASSFFVQGAVQETQYF

D: TRBD1
V: TRBV7-6
J: TRBJ2-1
size: many
DNA: TGTGCCAGCAGCTTAGCTGCCGGGACAGGGGGCAGGAATGAGCAGTTCTTC
CDR3: CASSLAAGTGGRNEQFF

D: TRBD1
V: TRBV7-8
J: TRBJ1-5
size: -
DNA: TGTGCCAGCACCTTACGCCCTTCCGGGACAGTTAATAGCAATCAGCCCCAGCATTTT
CDR3: CASTLRPSGTVNSNQPQHF

D: -
V: TRBV15
J: TRBJ1-4
size: -
DNA: TGTGCCACCAGCAGAGTTGACCTAGGCCCCCATGAAAAACTGTTTTTT
CDR3: CATSRVDLGPHEKLFF

D: TRBD1
V: TRBV30
J: TRBJ1-2
size: -
DNA: TGTGCCTGGGAACAGGGGGAGATGCGCTACACCTTC
CDR3: CAWEQGEMRYTF

D: -
V: TRBV5-1
J: TRBJ2-7
size: few
DNA: TGCGCCAGCAGCTTGGTCGAGCGGACCTACGAGCAGTACTTC
CDR3: CASSLVERTYEQYF

D: -
V: TRBV7-9
J: TRBJ1-6
size: few
DNA: TGTGCCAGCAGCACCAATGCCAGGGGAGAAAATTCACCCCTCCACTTT
CDR3: CASSTNARGENSPLHF

D: -
V: TRBV7-9
J: TRBJ1-2
size: -
DNA: TGTGCCAGCAGCAGCAGGTGGGGGCGCTCGGATGGCTACACCTTC
CDR3: CASSSRWGRSDGYTF

D: TRBD1
V: TRBV28
J: TRBJ2-2
size: -
DNA: TGTGCCAGCAGGGGAACAGGGGAGATCGGGGAGCTGTTTTTT
CDR3: CASRGTGEIGELFF

D: TRBD1
V: TRBV27
J: TRBJ2-6
size: -
DNA: TGTGCCAGCAGTCCGGGACAGCACTCTGGGGCCAACGTCCTGACTTTC
CDR3: CASSPGQHSGANVLTF

D: -
V: TRBV6-2/TRBV6-3
J: TRBJ2-7
size: -
DNA: TGTGCCAGCAACCCGGGGCAGCGCTACGAGCAGTACTTC
CDR3: CASNPGQRYEQYF

D: TRBD2
V: TRBV4-2
J: TRBJ2-7
size: -
DNA: TGTGCCAGCAGCCAAGGGGAGACTAGCGGGAGGGCCGAGGGCTACGAGCAGTACTTC
CDR3: CASSQGETSGRAEGYEQYF

D: TRBD2
V: TRBV7-2
J: TRBJ2-3
size: -
DNA: TGTGCCAGCAGCGGTTGGACTAGCGGCAAAAGCACAGATACGCAGTATTTT
CDR3: CASSGWTSGKSTDTQYF

D: TRBD2
V: TRBV6-1
J: TRBJ2-7
size: -
DNA: TGTGCCAGCAGTGAAAGGGTAGGCGGCGGGGGGGCCGAGCAGTACTTC
CDR3: CASSERVGGGGAEQYF

D: -
V: TRBV10-3
J: TRBJ1-5
size: -
DNA: TGTGCCATCAGCCATTCGGCTCGGGATCAGCCCCAGCATTTT
CDR3: CAISHSARDQPQHF

D: -
V: TRBV5-4
J: TRBJ2-2
size: -
DNA: TGTGCCAGCAGCTCGGTATCTACAGGGAACACCGGGGAGCTGTTTTTT
CDR3: CASSSVSTGNTGELFF

D: -
V: TRBV3-1/TRBV3-2
J: TRBJ2-7
size: -
DNA: TGTGCCAGCAGCCAAGATGTCTATAGGGGTACCTACGAGCAGTACTTC
CDR3: CASSQDVYRGTYEQYF